This T cell receptor (beta chain) appears in the sequencing data of a study of blood T cell repertoires in COVID-19. Using immunoSEQ multiplex PCR, the repertoire was profiled, and TCRdb retains in-frame clones only, with some absent. In the table there are tens of thousands of clones, 78% of which are singletons. V was pared by 4 bases and J by 13 bases, with 8 bases of the junction left unmatched. Germline CDR1 is LGHDT and CDR2 is YNNKEL (reference sequence). This CDR3 is built from 15 residues. The receptor's source is a man aged 65 to 85 with COVID-19, enrolled during active disease. The genes are TRBV3-1 (or the pseudogene TRBV3-2) and TRBJ2-1, with 15 bases lining up with TRBD2. The sequenced sample consisted of peripheral blood. The CDR3 region is CASSPGLAGGLPQFF. CDR3 coding DNA: TGTGCCAGCAGCCCCGGACTAGCGGGAGGGCTTCCCCAGTTCTTC.